The text below deals with one TCR beta chain. The antigen is unknown. Template material for TCR beta VDJ and CDR3 profiling consisted of genomic DNA. MiXCR was run by TCRdb on the reads, yielding one entry per CDR3 protein. The data show 200,000 to 250,000 distinct CDR3 sequences, about a third seen once. The CDR3 spans 15 residues. Germline-derived CDR1 and CDR2 are SGHKS and YYEKEE (reference sequence). Deletions cut 5 bases from V and 0 bases from J, with 13 bases between. The sample is drawn from a study of CD8+CD57+ T cells in acquired aplastic anemia. Study findings and constraints: Fewer than 35 CD8+ CDR3 sequences occurred in both the patients and the controls.

This chain connects TRBV5-5 to TRBJ2-3; the D is unclear. Sequenced input: sorted CD4+, CD8+, or CD8+CD57+ T cells (not recorded which) from PBMCs. The TCR comes from a human donor in good health, serving as a control. For the CDR3, the DNA is TGTGCCAGCAGTCCTACGCTGACTAGCACAGATACGCAGTATTTT. Translated, it gives CASSPTLTSTDTQYF. The full variable domain, its missing parts supplied by reference TRBV5-5 and TRBJ2-3, is DAGVTQSPTHLIKTRGQQVTLRCSPISGHKSVSWYQQVLGQGPQFIFQYYEKEERGRGNFPDRFSARQFPNYSSELNVNALLLGDSALYLCASSPTLTSTDTQYFGPGTRLTVL.